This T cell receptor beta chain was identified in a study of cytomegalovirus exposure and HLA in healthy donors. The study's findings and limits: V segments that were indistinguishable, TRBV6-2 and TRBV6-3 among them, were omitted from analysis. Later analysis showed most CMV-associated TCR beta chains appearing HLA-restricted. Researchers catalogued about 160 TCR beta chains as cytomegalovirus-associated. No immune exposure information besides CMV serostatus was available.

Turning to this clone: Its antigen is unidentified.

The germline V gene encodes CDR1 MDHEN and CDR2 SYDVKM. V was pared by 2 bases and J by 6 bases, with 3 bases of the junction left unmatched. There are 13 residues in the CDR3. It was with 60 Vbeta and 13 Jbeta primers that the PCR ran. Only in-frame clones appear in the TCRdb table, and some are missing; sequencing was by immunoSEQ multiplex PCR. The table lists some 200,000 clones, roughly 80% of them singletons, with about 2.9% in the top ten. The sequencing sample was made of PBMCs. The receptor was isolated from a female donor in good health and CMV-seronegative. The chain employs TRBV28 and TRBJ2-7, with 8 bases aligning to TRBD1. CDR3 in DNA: TGTGCCAGCAGTTTAGGACAGGGAACCGAGCAGTACTTC. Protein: CASSLGQGTEQYF.